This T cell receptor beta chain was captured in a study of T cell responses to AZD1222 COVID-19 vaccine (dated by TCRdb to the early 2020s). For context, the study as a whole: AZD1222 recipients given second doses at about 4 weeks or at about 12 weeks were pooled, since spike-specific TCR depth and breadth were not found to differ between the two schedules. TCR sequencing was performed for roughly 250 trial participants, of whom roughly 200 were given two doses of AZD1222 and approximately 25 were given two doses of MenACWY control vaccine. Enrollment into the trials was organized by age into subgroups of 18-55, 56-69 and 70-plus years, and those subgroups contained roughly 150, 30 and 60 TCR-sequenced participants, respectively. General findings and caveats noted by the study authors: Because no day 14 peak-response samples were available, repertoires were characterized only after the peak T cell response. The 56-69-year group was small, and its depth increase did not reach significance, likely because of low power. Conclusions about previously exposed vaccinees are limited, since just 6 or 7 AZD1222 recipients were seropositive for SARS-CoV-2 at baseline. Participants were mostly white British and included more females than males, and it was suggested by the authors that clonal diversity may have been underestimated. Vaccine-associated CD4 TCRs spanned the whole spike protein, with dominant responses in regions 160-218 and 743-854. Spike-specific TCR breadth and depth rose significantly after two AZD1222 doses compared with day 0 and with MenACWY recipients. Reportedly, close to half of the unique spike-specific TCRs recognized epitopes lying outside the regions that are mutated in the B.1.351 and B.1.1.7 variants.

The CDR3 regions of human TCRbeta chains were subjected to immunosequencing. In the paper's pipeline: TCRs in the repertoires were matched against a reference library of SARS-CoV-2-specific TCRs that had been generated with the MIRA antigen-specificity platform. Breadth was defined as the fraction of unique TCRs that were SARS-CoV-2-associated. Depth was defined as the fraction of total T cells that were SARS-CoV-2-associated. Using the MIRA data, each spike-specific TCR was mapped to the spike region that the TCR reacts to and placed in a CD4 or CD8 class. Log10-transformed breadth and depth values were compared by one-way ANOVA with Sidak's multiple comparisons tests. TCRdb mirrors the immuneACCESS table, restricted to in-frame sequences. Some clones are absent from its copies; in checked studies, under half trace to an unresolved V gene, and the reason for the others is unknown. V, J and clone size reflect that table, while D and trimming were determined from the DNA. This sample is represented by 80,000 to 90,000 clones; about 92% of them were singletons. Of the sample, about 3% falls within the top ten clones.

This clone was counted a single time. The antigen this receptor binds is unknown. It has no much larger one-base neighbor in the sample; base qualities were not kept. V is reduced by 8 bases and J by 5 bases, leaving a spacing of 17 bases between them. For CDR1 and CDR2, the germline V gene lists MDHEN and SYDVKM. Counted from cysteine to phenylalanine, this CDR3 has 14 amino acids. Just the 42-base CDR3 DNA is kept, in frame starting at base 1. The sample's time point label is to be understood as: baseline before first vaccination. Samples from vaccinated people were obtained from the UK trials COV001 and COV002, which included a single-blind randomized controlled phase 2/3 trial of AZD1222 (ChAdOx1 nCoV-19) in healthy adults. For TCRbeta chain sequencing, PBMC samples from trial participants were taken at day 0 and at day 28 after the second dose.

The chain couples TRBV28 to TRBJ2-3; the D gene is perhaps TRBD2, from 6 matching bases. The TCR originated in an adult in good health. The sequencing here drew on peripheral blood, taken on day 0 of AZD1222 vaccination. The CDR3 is CASLSREWGDTQYF. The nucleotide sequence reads TGTGCCAGCCTTTCGCGGGAATGGGGAGATACGCAGTATTTT.